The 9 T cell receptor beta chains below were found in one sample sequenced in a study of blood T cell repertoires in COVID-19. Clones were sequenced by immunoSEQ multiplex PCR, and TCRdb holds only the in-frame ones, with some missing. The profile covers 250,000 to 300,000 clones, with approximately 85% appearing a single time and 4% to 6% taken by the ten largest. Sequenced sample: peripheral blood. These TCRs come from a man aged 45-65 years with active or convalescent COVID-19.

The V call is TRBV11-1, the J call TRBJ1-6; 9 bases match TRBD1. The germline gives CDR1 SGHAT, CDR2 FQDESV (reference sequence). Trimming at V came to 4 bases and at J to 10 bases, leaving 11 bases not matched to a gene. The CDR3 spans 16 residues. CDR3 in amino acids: CASSSSDRGWESPLHF. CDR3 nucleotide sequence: TGTGCCAGCAGCTCCTCGGACAGGGGATGGGAATCACCCCTCCACTTT.

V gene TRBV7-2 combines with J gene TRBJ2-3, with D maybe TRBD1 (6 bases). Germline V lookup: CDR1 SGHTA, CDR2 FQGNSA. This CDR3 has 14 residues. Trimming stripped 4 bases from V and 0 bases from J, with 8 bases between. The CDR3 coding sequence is TGTGCCAGCAGCTCCACAGGGAGCACAGATACGCAGTATTTT. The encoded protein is CASSSTGSTDTQYF.

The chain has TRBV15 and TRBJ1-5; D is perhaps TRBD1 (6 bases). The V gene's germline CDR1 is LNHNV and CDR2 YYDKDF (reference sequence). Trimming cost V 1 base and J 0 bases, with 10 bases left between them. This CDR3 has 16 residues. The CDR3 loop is CATSRGRTDSNQPQHF. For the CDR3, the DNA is TGTGCCACCAGCAGAGGAAGGACAGATAGCAATCAGCCCCAGCATTTT.

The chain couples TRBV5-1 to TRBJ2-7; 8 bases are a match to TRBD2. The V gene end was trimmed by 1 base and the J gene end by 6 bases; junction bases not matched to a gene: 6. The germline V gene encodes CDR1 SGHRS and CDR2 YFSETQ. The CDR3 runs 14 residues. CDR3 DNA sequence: TGCGCCAGCAGCTTGACGGGAGGGGGGTTCGAGCAGTACTTC. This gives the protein CASSLTGGGFEQYF.

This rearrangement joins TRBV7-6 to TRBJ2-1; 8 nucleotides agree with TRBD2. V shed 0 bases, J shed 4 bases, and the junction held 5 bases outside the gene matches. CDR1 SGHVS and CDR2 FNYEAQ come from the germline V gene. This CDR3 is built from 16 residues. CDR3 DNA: TGTGCCAGCAGCTTAGCAGATAGCGGGACTTACAATGAGCAGTTCTTC. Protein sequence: CASSLADSGTYNEQFF.

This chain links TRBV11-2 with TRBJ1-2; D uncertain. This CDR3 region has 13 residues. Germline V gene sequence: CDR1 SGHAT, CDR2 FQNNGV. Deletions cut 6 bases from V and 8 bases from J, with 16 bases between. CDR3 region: CASSLWETGGYTF. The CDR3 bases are TGTGCCAGCAGTTTGTGGGAGACGGGCGGCTACACCTTC.

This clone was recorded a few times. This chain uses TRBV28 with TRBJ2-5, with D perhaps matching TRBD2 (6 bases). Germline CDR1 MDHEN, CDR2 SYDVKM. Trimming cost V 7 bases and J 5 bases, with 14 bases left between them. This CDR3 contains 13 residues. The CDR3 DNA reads TGTGCCAGCACATCGGCGGGATGGGAGACCCAGTACTTC. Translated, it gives CASTSAGWETQYF.

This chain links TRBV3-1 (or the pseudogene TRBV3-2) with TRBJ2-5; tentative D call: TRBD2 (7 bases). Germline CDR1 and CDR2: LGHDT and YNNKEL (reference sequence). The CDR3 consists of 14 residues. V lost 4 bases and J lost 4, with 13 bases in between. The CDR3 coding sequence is TGTGCCAGCAGCCCCGGACTAGGGGGAGAGACCCAGTACTTC. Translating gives CASSPGLGGETQYF.

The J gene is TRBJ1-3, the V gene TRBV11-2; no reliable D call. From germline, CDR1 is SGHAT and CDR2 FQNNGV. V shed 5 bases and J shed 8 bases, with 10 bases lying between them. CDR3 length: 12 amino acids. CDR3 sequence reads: CASSPGADTIYF. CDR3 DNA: TGTGCCAGCAGCCCTGGCGCGGACACCATATATTTT. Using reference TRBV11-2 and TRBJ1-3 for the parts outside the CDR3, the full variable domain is EAGVAQSPRYKIIEKRQSVAFWCNPISGHATLYWYQQILGQGPKLLIQFQNNGVVDDSQLPKDRFSAERLKGVDSTLKIQPAKLEDSAVYLCASSPGADTIYFGEGSWLTVV.